Listed below are T cell receptor beta chains from one sample, sequenced in a study of T cell responses to AZD1222 COVID-19 vaccine. Clones were sequenced by immunoSEQ multiplex PCR, and TCRdb holds only the in-frame ones, with some missing. This table holds approximately 100,000 clones, 88% found once. Sequences were derived from peripheral blood, sampled on day 0 of MenACWY control vaccination. All receptors derive from an adult in good health. The conserved cysteine and the conserved F or W are not part of the CDR3 here.

V gene: TRBV3-1/TRBV3-2
J gene: TRBJ2-7
CDR3 protein: ASSQEVGTGDYEQY

V gene: TRBV30
J gene: TRBJ1-1
CDR3 protein: AWTQYMNTEAF

V gene: TRBV28
J gene: TRBJ2-7
CDR3 protein: ASRLSGGSYEQY

V gene: TRBV6-5
J gene: TRBJ1-1
CDR3 protein: ASQGQGYYTEAF

V gene: TRBV13
J gene: TRBJ2-1
CDR3 protein: ASRPTSYNEQF

V gene: TRBV28
J gene: TRBJ2-5
CDR3 protein: ASSVVRDNEYQETQY

V gene: TRBV5-4
J gene: TRBJ2-7
CDR3 protein: ASSLEASGRDSYEQY

V gene: TRBV5-1
J gene: TRBJ2-7
CDR3 protein: ASSLVSGSYEQY

V gene: TRBV19
J gene: TRBJ2-2
CDR3 protein: ASSMTSTGELF

V gene: TRBV7-6
J gene: TRBJ1-5
CDR3 protein: ASSLGGTLYSNQPQH

V gene: TRBV29-1
J gene: TRBJ1-1
CDR3 protein: SGKTGVNTEAF

V gene: TRBV5-6
J gene: TRBJ1-1
CDR3 protein: ASSFLTGERDTEAF

V gene: TRBV6-1
J gene: TRBJ1-2
CDR3 protein: ASSDRGPPYGYT

V gene: TRBV15
J gene: TRBJ2-7
CDR3 protein: ATSRDQGGREQY

V gene: TRBV4-2
J gene: TRBJ2-7
CDR3 protein: ASSQRQGSYEQY

V gene: TRBV6-6
J gene: TRBJ2-3
CDR3 protein: ACRGAGTDTQY

V gene: TRBV7-9
J gene: TRBJ2-4
CDR3 protein: ASSLSGERDIQY

V gene: TRBV27
J gene: TRBJ2-7
CDR3 protein: ASSLGDRHPYEQY

V gene: TRBV28
J gene: TRBJ1-3
CDR3 protein: ASSQGQISGNTIY

V gene: TRBV7-2
J gene: TRBJ1-2
CDR3 protein: ASSTPGGSYGYT

V gene: TRBV2
J gene: TRBJ2-7
CDR3 protein: ASSEADRDAYEQY

V gene: TRBV7-9
J gene: TRBJ2-1
CDR3 protein: ASSPLGGWNEQF

V gene: TRBV28
J gene: TRBJ2-2
CDR3 protein: ASTIMGGLNTGELF

V gene: TRBV7-9
J gene: TRBJ2-1
CDR3 protein: ASRAGTGVRNEQF

V gene: TRBV4-2
J gene: TRBJ2-1
CDR3 protein: ASSHDGTSAYNEQF

V gene: TRBV3-1/TRBV3-2
J gene: TRBJ2-4
CDR3 protein: ASSVHQGLAKNIQY

V gene: TRBV7-3
J gene: TRBJ1-5
CDR3 protein: ASSPTDRGLPGNQPQH

V gene: TRBV4-3
J gene: TRBJ2-1
CDR3 protein: ASSQSVGAYNEQF

V gene: TRBV10-3
J gene: TRBJ2-2
CDR3 protein: ATRGDNGELF

V gene: TRBV11-1
J gene: TRBJ2-1
CDR3 protein: ASSSTRYNEQF

V gene: TRBV23-1
J gene: TRBJ1-4
CDR3 protein: ASSRFDSGAEATNEKLF

V gene: TRBV19
J gene: TRBJ2-1
CDR3 protein: ASSRGPVDEQF

V gene: TRBV6-5
J gene: TRBJ1-2
CDR3 protein: ASSPDWNYGYT

V gene: TRBV5-4
J gene: TRBJ2-7
CDR3 protein: ASSLGGGTQTYEQY

V gene: TRBV5-1
J gene: TRBJ2-2
CDR3 protein: ASSITGDGELF

V gene: TRBV15
J gene: TRBJ1-3
CDR3 protein: ATSRDINTIY

V gene: TRBV7-8
J gene: TRBJ2-7
CDR3 protein: ASSSGGVNEQY

V gene: TRBV4-3
J gene: TRBJ2-7
CDR3 protein: ASSQDPTSGWEQY

V gene: TRBV28
J gene: TRBJ2-5
CDR3 protein: ASSSPGLAGERETQY

V gene: TRBV27
J gene: TRBJ1-4
CDR3 protein: ASSLMGQGYEKLF

V gene: TRBV19
J gene: TRBJ2-7
CDR3 protein: ATSPPGPDYEQY

V gene: TRBV7-8
J gene: TRBJ1-6
CDR3 protein: ASSLARDRDAPLH

V gene: TRBV19
J gene: TRBJ2-2
CDR3 protein: ASSGHRVRTGELF

V gene: TRBV6-5
J gene: TRBJ1-1
CDR3 protein: ASSYRTRHTEAF

V gene: TRBV7-9
J gene: TRBJ2-3
CDR3 protein: ASSSPGLGTDTQY

V gene: TRBV4-3
J gene: TRBJ2-1
CDR3 protein: ASSPTWESSYNEQF

V gene: TRBV18
J gene: TRBJ2-3
CDR3 protein: ASSLESHWTSVGDTQY

V gene: TRBV7-2
J gene: TRBJ1-1
CDR3 protein: ASTPVWDMNTEAF

V gene: TRBV9
J gene: TRBJ1-3
CDR3 protein: ASSQGGRENTIY

V gene: TRBV19
J gene: TRBJ2-5
CDR3 protein: ASSPRGGRETQY

V gene: TRBV11-2
J gene: TRBJ1-6
CDR3 protein: ASSERQGYNSPLH

V gene: TRBV12-3/TRBV12-4
J gene: TRBJ1-2
CDR3 protein: ASSSGYGYT

V gene: TRBV28
J gene: TRBJ2-7
CDR3 protein: ASSLYLRRPYEQY

V gene: TRBV13
J gene: TRBJ1-1
CDR3 protein: ASSLGAGLGTEAF